What follows describes a single T cell receptor (beta chain). What it binds is not known. Noted time point: pre-sensitization, week 0. Treatment here: therapeutic diphenylcyclopropenone sensitization with weekly scalp DPC. Authors' data handling: Ranging from roughly 20,000 to 690,600, TCR counts per sample had a median value of approximately 99,000. TCRdb passed the RACE reads through MiXCR, listing each CDR3 protein once. The V and J calls come from TCRdb's annotation, not from the publication. The data hold 150,000 to 200,000 distinct CDR3 sequences, with around 30% observed a single time. Between the trimmed V and J ends, which lost 4 bases and 7 bases, there was a span of 6 bases. CDR3 size: 11 residues. Germline lookup yields CDR1 LNHNV and CDR2 YYDKDF (reference sequence). This entry is derived from a study of human T cells and chemical hapten exposure. Study in general: Sensitization applied 2% DPC to roughly 2 cm by roughly 2 cm of upper inner arm skin.

The study's findings and limits: Positive correlation was observed between PT1 expanded TCR counts and patch test score.

The chain employs TRBV15 and TRBJ2-3, with D perhaps matching TRBD1 (5 bases). Sequences were derived from whole blood, sampled in connection with sensitization to the hapten diphenylcyclopropenone (DPC). The TCR originated in a woman aged 25-40 years with alopecia areata. Some clones in this sample may be carry-over from other donors' samples. This chain's CDR3 is CATSTGYTQYF. In nucleotides, the CDR3 is TGTGCCACCAGCACAGGGTATACGCAGTATTTT.